Each of the 9 T cell receptor beta chains below was sequenced from the same sample in a study of T-cell reconstitution after alpha-beta-depleted transplantation in children. TCRbeta library construction was performed incorporating unique molecular identifiers. TCRdb called the PCR reads again in MiXCR, with one record for every CDR3 protein. The repertoire holds around 580,000 distinct CDR3 sequences, with under 25% as singletons. Sample: PBMCs, mostly from graft donor cells, taken 360 days after TCRalphabeta/CD19-depleted stem cell transplant. The receptors were gathered from a boy under two years old who had a stem cell transplant for acute myeloid leukemia, so the T cells may come from the graft donor.

This clonotype was detected only a few times. J is TRBJ2-7 and V is TRBV20-1, with D possibly called TRBD1 or TRBD2 (6 bases each). Trimming took off 1 base at V and 2 bases at J, with 9 bases between the two ends. The germline V gene has CDR1 DFQATT and CDR2 SNEGSKA (reference sequence). This CDR3 comprises 13 residues. CDR3 sequence reads: CSARGGDTYEQYV. The CDR3 DNA reads TGCAGTGCTAGAGGGGGGGACACCTACGAGCAGTACGTC.

Only a few counts were recorded for this clonotype. V usage is TRBV4-2 and J usage is TRBJ2-3, with D perhaps given as TRBD1 or TRBD2 (5 bases each). The V end lost 0 bases, the J end lost 1 base, and 11 bases lay between the germline ends. The CDR3 contains 16 residues. The germline V gene has CDR1 LGHNA and CDR2 YNFKEQ. This CDR3 is CASSQEGRSRTDTQYF. The CDR3 DNA sequence: TGTGCCAGCAGCCAAGAGGGACGGTCTCGCACAGATACGCAGTATTTT.

In its sample, this clonotype was seen a few times. The chain uses TRBV7-8 and TRBJ2-3; TRBD2 might be the D (6 bases). The V and J ends lost 4 bases and 0 bases respectively, with 17 bases between them. In germline, CDR1 is SGHVS, CDR2 FQNEAQ. This CDR3 has 17 residues. As DNA, the CDR3 is TGTGCCAGCAGCTACCCCAGCCCGGGGACTAGCACAGATACGCAGTATTTT. As protein: CASSYPSPGTSTDTQYF.

This sequence joins TRBV28 and TRBJ2-5; no clear D. CDR3 size: 13 residues. The germline V and J ends were trimmed by 5 bases and 0 bases, with 7 bases remaining between them. CDR1 and CDR2 (germline): MDHEN, SYDVKM. The CDR3, as DNA: TGTGCCAGCAGTCCCGCGGACCAAGAGACCCAGTACTTC. Its protein product is CASSPADQETQYF.

This clonotype was picked up a small number of times. A read error is possible here, since a much larger clone lies one base away. The rearrangement uses TRBV12-3 or TRBV12-4 and TRBJ2-3; D unresolved. Trimming took 3 bases from V and 6 from J, leaving 4 bases between them. The CDR3 contains 11 residues. The CDR3 DNA reads as TGTGCCAGCAGTTTGATGGATACGCAGTATTTT. Protein sequence: CASSLMDTQYF.

This clonotype was detected ten times or more. V usage is TRBV6-1 and J usage is TRBJ2-2, with a weak D call TRBD1 (5 bases). The germline V gene has CDR1 MNHNS and CDR2 SASEGT. There are 16 residues in the CDR3. V was clipped by 6 bases and J by 3 bases, with 17 bases between them. The CDR3 loop is CASSRPPGHYTGELFF. As DNA, the CDR3 is TGTGCCAGCAGCCGGCCCCCCGGACACTACACCGGGGAGCTGTTTTTT.

The sample holds a few counts of this clonotype. V gene TRBV6-5 combines with J gene TRBJ2-1; 10 nucleotides align to TRBD2. V shed 2 bases, J shed 7 bases, and the junction held 5 bases outside the gene matches. Germline loops: CDR1 MNHEY, CDR2 SVGAGI. This CDR3 is built from 15 residues. CDR3 DNA: TGTGCCAGCAGTTACGTAGCGGGGGGATTGAATGAGCAGTTCTTC. It specifies CASSYVAGGLNEQFF.

The genes are TRBV11-1 and TRBJ2-1, with TRBD2 matching 10 bases. The length of the CDR3 is 14 residues. Germline V gene sequence: CDR1 SGHAT, CDR2 FQDESV (reference sequence). Trimming removed 8 bases from V and 4 bases from J; junction bases left unmatched: 5. The chain's CDR3 is CASALAGDYNEQFF. The CDR3 bases are TGTGCCAGCGCGCTAGCGGGGGATTACAATGAGCAGTTCTTC.

A remark on this clonotype: Germline and junction disagree at one end, which may indicate a read error. This CDR3 reads CASSLSQGAPGPNVLTF. CDR3 sequence (DNA): TGCGCCAGCAGCCTCTCACAGGGGGCGCCTGGGCCCAACGTCCTGACTTTC. This rearrangement joins TRBV5-1 to TRBJ2-6, with TRBD1 matching over 9 bases. This CDR3 is built from 17 residues. Germline CDR1 SGHRS, CDR2 YFSETQ.